This entry lists 32 T cell receptor beta chains sequenced from one sample in a study of shared clonotypes between healthy human individuals. Sequencing was performed with immunoSEQ multiplex PCR; in TCRdb, only in-frame clones are kept and a portion is missing. The sample carries 2 million to 3 million clones, 93% recorded once. The sequencing sample was made of naive CD4+ T cells from PBMCs. Indicated subset: CD45RA+ positively selected. Source of these receptors: a man between 18 and 35 years old in good health. Some clones in this sample may be carry-over from other donors' samples.

V is TRBV5-4 and J is TRBJ2-7; D tentatively reads TRBD1 or TRBD2 (5 bases each). V was pared by 0 bases and J by 6 bases, with 16 bases between. Germline V gene sequence: CDR1 SGHNT, CDR2 YYREEE (reference sequence). The CDR3 extends over 15 amino acids. The CDR3 spells CASSLDGGKSGEQYF. The CDR3 DNA reads TGTGCCAGCAGCTTGGATGGGGGAAAATCGGGCGAGCAGTACTTC.

Worth noting for this clone: The identical CDR3 is also encoded by other nucleotide sequences in the sample. The chain employs TRBV28 and TRBJ2-7, with 9 bases that match TRBD2. Germline loops: CDR1 MDHEN, CDR2 SYDVKM. The CDR3 has 14 residues. With 5 bases clipped from V and 3 bases from J, the junction kept 5 bases outside the gene matches. DNA of the CDR3: TGTGCCAGCAGTCTAGCGGGAATTCGCTACGAGCAGTACTTC. This encodes CASSLAGIRYEQYF.

The CDR3: CASSDSRARTPLHF. DNA for the CDR3: TGTGCCAGCAGTGACTCGAGGGCTCGGACACCCCTCCACTTT. The rearrangement uses TRBV6-4 and TRBJ1-6; unclear D gene. V shed 0 bases and J shed 11 bases, with 11 bases lying between them. Germline V gives CDR1 MRHNA, CDR2 SNTAGT. The CDR3 is made up of 14 amino acids.

J is TRBJ2-7 and V is TRBV6-5, with D hard to call. Germline V gives CDR1 MNHEY, CDR2 SVGAGI. This CDR3 region has 14 residues. V gave up 0 bases and J gave up 4 bases, with 10 bases separating them. The CDR3 protein is CASSYSQSAYEQYF. CDR3 DNA: TGTGCCAGCAGTTACTCCCAATCGGCATACGAGCAGTACTTC.

The rearrangement uses TRBV4-3 and TRBJ1-2; D remains ambiguous. V lost 0 bases and J lost 5, with 13 bases in between. The CDR3 covers 15 residues. Germline values: CDR1 LGHNA, CDR2 YSLEER. CDR3 residues: CASSQDRSSTYGYTF. In nucleotides, the CDR3 is TGCGCCAGCAGCCAAGATCGTTCAAGTACTTATGGCTACACCTTC.

The chain carries TRBV7-2 and TRBJ1-1; 9 bases map to TRBD1. The CDR3 consists of 14 residues. Germline CDR1 and CDR2: SGHTA and FQGNSA. With V trimmed by 7 bases and J by 6 bases, 9 bases remained unmatched. CDR3 protein: CASNLLGQGSEAFF. CDR3 DNA sequence: TGTGCCAGCAACCTGCTGGGACAGGGTTCTGAAGCTTTCTTT.

This sequence joins TRBV5-1 and TRBJ2-7, with TRBD2 as a possible D gene (6 bases). V was shortened by 4 bases and J by 2 bases, with 13 bases between the two germline ends. Germline V CDR1 and CDR2: SGHRS, YFSETQ. The CDR3 is made up of 14 amino acids. CDR3 sequence (DNA): TGCGCCAGCAGCCGGCGGGACGGAACCTACGAGCAGTACTTC. This encodes CASSRRDGTYEQYF.

J is TRBJ1-4 and V is TRBV6-1; 8 bases match TRBD1. Trimming cost V 5 bases and J 10 bases; bases outside gene matches: 18. The CDR3 contains 17 residues. The germline gives CDR1 MNHNS, CDR2 SASEGT. In DNA, the CDR3 is TGTGCCAGCAGTCAAGATGGGGACAGGATTAAGTTTGGAAAACTGTTTTTT. Translation gives CASSQDGDRIKFGKLFF.

In regard to this clone: The identical CDR3 is also encoded by other nucleotide sequences in the sample. The chain uses TRBV27 and TRBJ2-5; D is undetermined. Germline CDR1 MNHEY, CDR2 SMNVEV (reference sequence). Trimming left V 3 bases short and J 4 bases short, with 9 bases between. CDR3 size: 13 residues. CDR3 protein: CASSLRRGETQYF. The CDR3 DNA follows: TGTGCCAGCAGTTTGAGACGAGGAGAGACCCAGTACTTC.

V and J are TRBV7-9 and TRBJ2-1; D is ambiguous. The germline V gene has CDR1 SEHNR and CDR2 FQNEAQ (reference sequence). The V end was cut by 3 bases, the J end by 9 bases, with 15 bases between. This CDR3 has 14 residues. The CDR3 loop reads CASSLTQSRGEQFF. CDR3 nucleotides: TGTGCCAGCAGCTTGACCCAATCAAGAGGTGAGCAGTTCTTC.

The chain couples TRBV4-2 to TRBJ2-5; 8 bases align to TRBD2. Germline V gives CDR1 LGHNA, CDR2 YNFKEQ. The CDR3 runs 15 residues. J gave up 2 bases and V 5 bases, and 7 bases lay outside the gene matches. CDR3 bases: TGTGCCAGCAGCGTACAGACTAGCGTTCAAGAGACCCAGTACTTC. It is translated as CASSVQTSVQETQYF.

The gene calls are TRBV28 and TRBJ2-4; the match to TRBD1 covers 10 bases. Germline lookup yields CDR1 MDHEN and CDR2 SYDVKM. CDR3 size: 17 residues. With V trimmed by 1 base and J by 7 bases, 10 bases remained unmatched. The CDR3 region has the DNA TGTGCCAGCAGTTTATTCGCCCCGGGACAGGGGAGGAACATTCAGTACTTC. Its translation: CASSLFAPGQGRNIQYF.

The chain carries TRBV5-1 and TRBJ2-3, with D perhaps matching TRBD2 (5 bases). The CDR3 contains 15 residues. CDR1 is SGHRS and CDR2 is YFSETQ in the germline V gene. The V end lost 2 bases, the J end lost 6 bases, and 16 bases lay between the germline ends. CDR3 DNA sequence: TGCGCCAGCAGCTTCAGGACTCCCCTACAGGATACGCAGTATTTT. It translates to CASSFRTPLQDTQYF.

The chain couples TRBV4-1 to TRBJ2-7, with TRBD2 matching 9 bases. The germline gives CDR1 MGHRA, CDR2 YSYEKL. This CDR3 is built from 20 residues. After removal of 4 bases from V and 3 bases from J, the junction contained 22 bases not matched to a gene. The CDR3 DNA is TGCGCCAGCAGCCCGGTTCGTTCCCAGGGGCTAGCGGGAAAGGGCTACGAGCAGTACTTC. Encoded protein: CASSPVRSQGLAGKGYEQYF.

The rearrangement links TRBV5-4 to TRBJ2-1, with 16 bases that match TRBD2. J lost 0 bases, V lost 3 bases, and 6 bases had no gene match. Per germline, CDR1 SGHNT and CDR2 YYREEE (reference sequence). CDR3 length: 19 amino acids. The CDR3 sequence is CASSSGTSGRVPSYNEQFF. CDR3 coding DNA: TGTGCCAGCAGCTCGGGGACTAGCGGGAGGGTCCCCTCCTACAATGAGCAGTTCTTC.

The chain couples TRBV29-1 to TRBJ2-3, with 14 bases matching TRBD2. The CDR3 contains 15 residues. V was pared by 3 bases and J by 4 bases, with 3 bases of the junction left unmatched. From germline, CDR1 is SQVTM and CDR2 ANQGSEA. The CDR3 is CSVEGLAGDADTQYF. CDR3 DNA sequence: TGCAGCGTTGAGGGACTAGCGGGAGATGCAGATACGCAGTATTTT.

The rearrangement uses TRBV28 and TRBJ2-5, with 7 positions matching TRBD1. The J segment lost 2 bases and the V segment lost 11 bases, leaving 14 bases of the junction unmatched. Germline V lookup: CDR1 MDHEN, CDR2 SYDVKM. The length of the CDR3 is 15 residues. The CDR3 nucleotides are TGTGCCGTCGTCGGGGTGGCCAGGGGGCAAGAGACCCAGTACTTC. Translation gives CAVVGVARGQETQYF.

J is TRBJ2-3 and V is TRBV7-2, with D perhaps assigned TRBD1 or TRBD2 (5 bases each). Germline values: CDR1 SGHTA, CDR2 FQGNSA. V was shortened by 1 base and J by 4 bases, with 24 bases between the two germline ends. The CDR3 covers 19 residues. In DNA form, the CDR3 reads TGTGCCAGCAGCTTAGGGTGGCAGGGCGGGTTTCTGACGGCAGATACGCAGTATTTT. Translating it yields CASSLGWQGGFLTADTQYF.

V gene TRBV5-1 combines with J gene TRBJ1-1; 9 bases align to TRBD1. CDR1 is SGHRS, CDR2 YFSETQ, per germline. The J segment lost 0 bases and the V segment lost 3 bases, leaving 3 bases of the junction unmatched. This CDR3 contains 15 residues. CDR3 bases: TGCGCCAGCAGCTGGGACAGGGACCTGAACACTGAAGCTTTCTTT. It yields the protein CASSWDRDLNTEAFF.

This clone was recorded only once. The V gene is TRBV6-1, the J gene TRBJ2-1; 10 nucleotides agree with TRBD2. Trimming removed 3 bases from V and 2 bases from J; junction bases left unmatched: 1. Germline lookup yields CDR1 MNHNS and CDR2 SASEGT. CDR3 length: 15 amino acids. This chain's CDR3 is CASSESGRAYNEQFF. CDR3 DNA: TGTGCCAGCAGTGAGAGCGGGAGGGCCTACAATGAGCAGTTCTTC.

The chain recombines TRBV15 with TRBJ1-4, with D hard to call. Looked up from germline, CDR1 is LNHNV and CDR2 is YYDKDF (reference sequence). The CDR3 is 12 amino acids. V was cut by 0 bases and J by 14 bases, with 10 bases left in between. CDR3 amino acids: CATSREGEGLFF. Here the CDR3 DNA reads TGTGCCACCAGCAGAGAAGGCGAGGGCCTGTTTTTT.

V and J are TRBV4-1 and TRBJ2-1; 10 bases are shared with TRBD2. The junction had 15 bases not matched to a gene; V was cut back by 6 bases and J by 4 bases. The CDR3 consists of 18 residues. Germline assignment: CDR1 MGHRA and CDR2 YSYEKL. The CDR3 coding sequence is TGCGCCAGCAGTCAAAGGTTTAGCGGGAGGATGATTTACAATGAGCAGTTCTTC. This gives the protein CASSQRFSGRMIYNEQFF.

The V call is TRBV5-5, the J call TRBJ2-1; D remains ambiguous. CDR1 and CDR2 from the germline V gene are SGHKS and YYEKEE (reference sequence). This CDR3 region has 16 residues. V was clipped by 0 bases and J by 4 bases, with 14 bases between them. DNA of the CDR3: TGTGCCAGCAGCTTGGGGGCAGAGGCTACGTACAATGAGCAGTTCTTC. This sequence encodes CASSLGAEATYNEQFF.

This sequence joins TRBV19 and TRBJ2-7; no clear D gene. Per the germline V gene, CDR1 is LNHDA and CDR2 is SQIVND (reference sequence). The V end lost 1 base, the J end lost 2 bases, and 15 bases lay between the germline ends. This CDR3 is 16 amino acids long. The CDR3 is CASSIVYGYTAYEQYF. In DNA, the CDR3 is TGTGCCAGTAGTATAGTATATGGCTACACCGCCTACGAGCAGTACTTC.

The V and J genes are TRBV29-1 and TRBJ1-4, with a weak D call TRBD1 (5 bases). CDR3 length: 14 amino acids. V gave up 3 bases and J gave up 5 bases, with 13 bases separating them. Germline assignment: CDR1 SQVTM and CDR2 ANQGSEA. Written as DNA, the CDR3 is TGCAGCGTTGACCCCCGGGACGGGAATGAAAAACTGTTTTTT. It is translated as CSVDPRDGNEKLFF.

The V call is TRBV5-1, the J call TRBJ1-2; TRBD1 is a possible D gene (6 bases). Between the trimmed V and J ends, which lost 4 bases and 0 bases, there was a span of 13 bases. Per germline, CDR1 SGHRS and CDR2 YFSETQ. This CDR3 is 15 amino acids long. The DNA for the CDR3 is TGCGCCAGCAGCGAAATGACAGGTGCTAACTATGGCTACACCTTC. It translates to CASSEMTGANYGYTF. The full variable domain, rest sourced from reference TRBV5-1 and TRBJ1-2, is KAGVTQTPRYLIKTRGQQVTLSCSPISGHRSVSWYQQTPGQGLQFLFEYFSETQRNKGNFPGRFSGRQFSNSRSEMNVSTLELGDSALYLCASSEMTGANYGYTFGSGTRLTVV.

This clone was detected only once. V and J are TRBV2 and TRBJ2-3; D may be TRBD1 or TRBD2 (5 bases each). The germline CDR1 and CDR2 sequences are SNHLY and FYNNEI. The CDR3 totals 16 residues. Trimming stripped 7 bases from V and 2 bases from J, with 19 bases between. CDR3 sequence reads: CASIYGDHLPTDTQYF. The DNA of the CDR3 is TGTGCCAGCATCTATGGGGACCACCTCCCCACAGATACGCAGTATTTT.

This clone was observed a single time. The V call is TRBV7-9, the J call TRBJ1-1, with D possibly matching TRBD1 (6 bases). Germline CDR1 is SEHNR and CDR2 is FQNEAQ (reference sequence). V dropped 3 bases and J dropped 0 bases, with 14 bases sitting between them. The CDR3 is 16 residues long. CDR3 in amino acids: CASSLAIQGMNTEAFF. CDR3 sequence (DNA): TGTGCCAGCAGCTTGGCTATACAGGGCATGAACACTGAAGCTTTCTTT. Filled out from reference TRBV7-9 and TRBJ1-1, the complete variable domain reads DTGVSQNPRHKITKRGQNVTFRCDPISEHNRLYWYRQTLGQGPEFLTYFQNEAQLEKSRLLSDRFSAERPKGSFSTLEIQRTEQGDSAMYLCASSLAIQGMNTEAFFGQGTRLTVV.

The V call is TRBV6-1, the J call TRBJ2-7; 9 positions agree with TRBD2. With V trimmed by 4 bases and J by 7 bases, 5 bases remained unmatched. In germline, CDR1 is MNHNS, CDR2 SASEGT. There are 13 residues in the CDR3. CDR3 coding DNA: TGTGCCAGCAGTGTTGGTAGCGGGAGAGAGCAGTACTTC. Translated: CASSVGSGREQYF.

V and J are TRBV2 and TRBJ2-3; 12 bases fit TRBD2. Germline V gene lookup returns CDR1 SNHLY and CDR2 FYNNEI. Unmatched junction bases numbered 6, after V lost 6 bases and J lost 2 bases. This CDR3 has 16 residues. The CDR3 loop is CASSPGLAGITDTQYF. CDR3 sequence (DNA): TGTGCCAGCAGCCCAGGACTAGCGGGGATCACAGATACGCAGTATTTT.

The CDR3 DNA follows: TGTGCCAGCAGTTTAAGGGACAGGGTGGTCTACGAGCAGTACTTC. Translating it yields CASSLRDRVVYEQYF. The rearrangement uses TRBV28 and TRBJ2-7, with TRBD1 matching over 9 bases. Trimming cost V 2 bases and J 3 bases; bases outside gene matches: 5. Germline loops: CDR1 MDHEN, CDR2 SYDVKM. CDR3 length equals 15 residues.

The chain has TRBV29-1 and TRBJ2-1; 9 nucleotides line up with TRBD2. Germline values: CDR1 SQVTM, CDR2 ANQGSEA. The ends lost 6 bases at V and 5 bases at J; junction bases unmatched: 11. This CDR3 comprises 15 residues. CDR3 coding DNA: TGCAGCGTCTTGAGTCGGACTAGCGCCCACAATGAGCAGTTCTTC. Encoded protein: CSVLSRTSAHNEQFF.